This paragraph covers one T cell receptor (beta chain) sequence. Germline loops: CDR1 SGHTA, CDR2 FQGNSA. CDR3 size: 15 residues. V shed 6 bases and J shed 5 bases, with 16 bases lying between them. This sample is drawn from a study of blood T cell repertoires in COVID-19. Study information: The United States, Italy and Spain provided the acute and convalescent COVID-19 samples. T cells, B-cell-depleted T cells, or PBMCs supplied cDNA or gDNA.

Per the authors' pipeline: Reference gene primer amplification in the assay estimated nucleated cell counts. The data were produced by immunoSEQ multiplex PCR, yet TCRdb's version contains in-frame clones alone and is incomplete. That table gives V, J and clone size, and the DNA gave D and trimming. The table lists over 25,000 clones, 90% of them singletons. This rearrangement joins TRBV7-2 to TRBJ2-2, with D perhaps matching TRBD1 (5 bases). This sequence originates from a man between 65 and 79 years old with active or convalescent COVID-19. Material for sequencing was peripheral blood. The CDR3 DNA sequence: TGTGCCAGCAGTTACAGCAGGGTATTAACCGGGGAGCTGTTTTTT. It specifies CASSYSRVLTGELFF.